The present entry profiles one T cell receptor beta chain with its context. Antigen unknown. The source of the sample is a study of lymphopenia after photon versus proton radiotherapy. Study results and caveats: After the lymphocyte nadir, photon-treated repertoires showed oligoclonal expansion, especially of CD8+ Temra cells. Relative stability marked proton patients; photon patients lost diversity and naive cells.

The CDR3 is 14 amino acids. With 5 bases removed from V and 1 base from J, the gap between germline ends came to 11 bases. Per the germline V gene, CDR1 is SNHLY and CDR2 is FYNNEI. Profiling relied on immunoSEQ multiplex PCR, and the TCRdb table lists in-frame clones only, not all of them. The data contain more than 70,000 clones, about 83% of them singletons. This TCR derives from a man between 60 and 75 years old with pancreatic cancer. The material sequenced was peripheral blood, taken from a patient treated with proton-based radiotherapy. This chain links TRBV2 with TRBJ1-1; the D gene is possibly TRBD1 (6 bases). DNA of the CDR3: TGTGCCAGCAGTCGTAGGGGGGAGAACACTGAAGCTTTCTTT. It yields the protein CASSRRGENTEAFF.